This TCR beta chain appears in the sequencing data of a study of a mutant IDH1 vaccine in newly diagnosed glioma. Study conclusions and caveats: Immune responses induced by the vaccine were seen in roughly 93% of patients, spanning multiple MHC alleles.

Germline CDR1 is SEHNR and CDR2 is FQNEAQ (reference sequence). Trimming removed 7 bases from V and 2 bases from J; junction bases left unmatched: 7. The CDR3 totals 14 residues. Time point noted: week 11, during vaccination. Each dose of the vaccine consisted of 300 ug of mutant IDH1 20-mer peptide, with topical imiquimod. Generated by immunoSEQ multiplex PCR, the TCRdb table keeps only in-frame clones and is missing some. Of about 120,000 clones in the sample, about four fifths are singletons; the top ten hold under 5.5%. This clone was recorded only once. What it recognizes is unknown. Sequenced material: PBMCs, taken from a glioma patient whose treatment included an IDH1 peptide vaccine. This receptor was identified in a middle-aged man with glioma. The V call is TRBV7-9, the J call TRBJ2-7; TRBD1 matches at 8 bases. The CDR3 DNA is TGTGCCAGCAACCCGGGACAGGCCGCCTACGAGCAGTACTTC. This codes for CASNPGQAAYEQYF. Together with reference TRBV7-9 and TRBJ2-7, the CDR3 gives the full variable domain: DTGVSQNPRHKITKRGQNVTFRCDPISEHNRLYWYRQTLGQGPEFLTYFQNEAQLEKSRLLSDRFSAERPKGSFSTLEIQRTEQGDSAMYLCASNPGQAAYEQYFGPGTRLTVT.